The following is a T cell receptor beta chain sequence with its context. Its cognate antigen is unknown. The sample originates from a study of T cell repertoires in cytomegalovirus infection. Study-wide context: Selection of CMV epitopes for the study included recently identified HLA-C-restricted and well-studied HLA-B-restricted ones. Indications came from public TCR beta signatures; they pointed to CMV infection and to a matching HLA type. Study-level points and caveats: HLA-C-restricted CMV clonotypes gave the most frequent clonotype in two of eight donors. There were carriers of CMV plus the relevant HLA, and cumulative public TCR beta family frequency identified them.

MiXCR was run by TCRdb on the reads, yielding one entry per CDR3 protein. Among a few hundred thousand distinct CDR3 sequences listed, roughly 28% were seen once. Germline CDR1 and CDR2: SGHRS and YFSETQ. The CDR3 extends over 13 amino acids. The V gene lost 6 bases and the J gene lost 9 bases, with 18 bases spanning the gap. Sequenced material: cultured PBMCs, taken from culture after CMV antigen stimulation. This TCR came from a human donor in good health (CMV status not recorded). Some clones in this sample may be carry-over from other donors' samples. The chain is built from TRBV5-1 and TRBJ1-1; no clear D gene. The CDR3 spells CASKGDNGIQAFF. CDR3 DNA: TGCGCCAGCAAAGGAGACAATGGAATACAAGCTTTCTTT.